What follows are 15 T cell receptor beta chains derived from one specimen sequenced in a study of cytomegalovirus exposure and HLA in healthy donors (dated by TCRdb to about 2017). The method behind the library was the immunoSEQ multiplex PCR assay. TCRdb took over this immuneACCESS table, retaining in-frame rearrangements with V and J assigned. Such tables are incomplete; in checked studies, under half of the missing clones stem from an unresolved V gene, and the remainder is unexplained. Present in this sample are about 280,000 clones, around nine tenths of which were seen just once. About 0.85% of the sample is taken by the ten largest. The specimen sequenced was PBMCs. These receptors all come from a woman between 18 and 29 years old in good health and CMV-seronegative.

The chain employs TRBV28 and TRBJ2-2; D is perhaps TRBD1 (6 bases). Germline V CDR1 and CDR2: MDHEN, SYDVKM. The CDR3 has 15 residues. Trimming removed 3 bases from V and 6 bases from J, with 14 bases in between. The CDR3 bases are TGTGCCAGCAGTTTGTCGGGACAAGGGGCCGGGGAGCTGTTTTTT. It yields the protein CASSLSGQGAGELFF.

The genes are TRBV11-2 and TRBJ1-1, with a possible D match to TRBD1 (5 bases). CDR1 is SGHAT, CDR2 FQNNGV, per germline. The V and J ends lost 5 bases and 4 bases respectively, with 8 bases between them. The CDR3 extends over 12 amino acids. CDR3 region: CASSGGTTEAFF. The DNA for the CDR3 is TGTGCCAGCAGCGGAGGGACCACTGAAGCTTTCTTT.

J is TRBJ2-7 and V is TRBV9; 11 bases align to TRBD2. V lost 0 bases to trimming and J lost 6 bases; unmatched junction nucleotides: 11. Germline-derived CDR1 and CDR2 are SGDLS and YYNGEE. There are 17 residues in the CDR3. As DNA, the CDR3 is TGTGCCAGCAGCGTAGCTCCGGCTAGCGGGAGGTTAAGCGAGCAGTACTTC. This codes for CASSVAPASGRLSEQYF.

The V call is TRBV30, the J call TRBJ1-2; D unclear. Trimming left V 2 bases short and J 8 bases short, with 18 bases between. The CDR3 runs to 14 residues. The V gene's germline CDR1 is GTSNPN and CDR2 SVGIG (reference sequence). DNA for the CDR3: TGTGCCTGGAGTCCTAGCGGCGCGTCAAGGGGCTACACCTTC. Translation: CAWSPSGASRGYTF.

The chain uses TRBV18 and TRBJ1-2; 11 nucleotides align to TRBD1. Germline V gene lookup returns CDR1 KGHSH and CDR2 LQKENI. This CDR3 has 16 amino acids. J was trimmed by 3 bases and V by 3 bases; bases with no gene match: 6. CDR3 residues: CASSPARTGGDYGYTF. The CDR3 DNA reads TGTGCCAGCTCACCGGCTCGGACAGGGGGCGACTATGGCTACACCTTC.

The chain links TRBV2 to TRBJ2-7; the D gene is possibly TRBD1 (5 bases). The CDR3 loop spans 15 amino acids. Germline V CDR1 and CDR2: SNHLY, FYNNEI. Trimming removed 6 bases from V and 2 bases from J, with 17 bases in between. The CDR3 nucleotides read TGTGCCAGCAGGCTCCGGCCGACAGCAACCTACGAGCAGTACTTC. Amino acid sequence: CASRLRPTATYEQYF.

This clone was picked up many times. The V gene is TRBV7-2, the J gene TRBJ2-7; a weak D match, TRBD2 (6 bases). The V gene lost 6 bases and the J gene lost 0 bases, with 9 bases spanning the gap. This CDR3 is 13 amino acids long. Germline assignment: CDR1 SGHTA and CDR2 FQGNSA. The CDR3 DNA sequence: TGTGCCAGCAGACCGGAGGGCTCCTACGAGCAGTACTTC. Protein: CASRPEGSYEQYF.

Concerning this clone: The sample has other DNA sequences that encode this CDR3 too. The rearrangement joins TRBV7-9 to TRBJ1-4; 8 nucleotides align to TRBD1. This CDR3 is built from 14 residues. Unmatched junction bases numbered 12, after V lost 10 bases and J lost 8 bases. The germline gives CDR1 SEHNR, CDR2 FQNEAQ (reference sequence). Here the CDR3 reads CATQPGQAGEKLFF. CDR3 sequence (DNA): TGTGCCACCCAACCGGGACAGGCCGGAGAAAAACTGTTTTTT.

This rearrangement joins TRBV7-2 to TRBJ1-1; the D is unclear. Per germline, CDR1 SGHTA and CDR2 FQGNSA. The V end was cut by 5 bases, the J end by 0 bases, with 4 bases between. The CDR3 runs 12 residues. The CDR3 DNA reads TGTGCCAGCAGCCTTGTGAACACTGAAGCTTTCTTT. Protein: CASSLVNTEAFF.

This clone was detected a few times. J is TRBJ2-7 and V is TRBV7-6; weak D call: TRBD1 (8 bases). Germline V CDR1 and CDR2: SGHVS, FNYEAQ. V lost 4 bases to trimming and J lost 5 bases, with 21 bases between them. This CDR3 has 16 amino acids. The CDR3 DNA sequence: TGTGCCAGCAGCTCCCGAAGGGGGGGGACAGGTGACGAGCAGTACTTC. Translation: CASSSRRGGTGDEQYF.

J is TRBJ2-5 and V is TRBV19, with 8 positions matching TRBD1. Germline lookup yields CDR1 LNHDA and CDR2 SQIVND (reference sequence). The J segment lost 1 base and the V segment lost 3 bases, leaving 7 bases of the junction unmatched. This CDR3 has 16 amino acids. CDR3 bases: TGTGCCAGTAGTATCGGGACAGGTAGCCTCCAAGAGACCCAGTACTTC. Amino acids: CASSIGTGSLQETQYF.

The V and J genes are TRBV5-1 and TRBJ2-7; 8 bases are shared with TRBD1. Germline-derived CDR1 and CDR2 are SGHRS and YFSETQ. The CDR3 is 17 amino acids. V lost 0 bases to trimming and J lost 5 bases; unmatched junction nucleotides: 13. CDR3 sequence (DNA): TGCGCCAGCAGCTTGGCAGGGGGCAATACACTCCCCCACGAGCAGTACTTC. Translating gives CASSLAGGNTLPHEQYF.

The V and J genes are TRBV25-1 and TRBJ1-4; 8 nucleotides line up with TRBD1. This CDR3 is built from 14 residues. Germline assignment: CDR1 MGHDK and CDR2 SYGVNS. Trimming took 5 bases from V and 12 from J; bases not matched to a gene: 11. CDR3 DNA sequence: TGTGCCAGCAGTCGACAGGGGCCAAATGAGCAACTGTTTTTT. It encodes CASSRQGPNEQLFF. Looking up the rest from reference TRBV25-1 and TRBJ1-4 gives the full variable domain: EADIYQTPRYLVIGTGKKITLECSQTMGHDKMYWYQQDPGMELHLIHYSYGVNSTEKGDLSSESTVSRIRTEHFPLTLESARPSHTSQYLCASSRQGPNEQLFFGSGTQLSVL.

The CDR3 DNA sequence: TGTGCCAGCAGCCCGTGGGACACGAGCAATCAGCCCCAGCATTTT. Its translation is CASSPWDTSNQPQHF. The genes are TRBV5-5 and TRBJ1-5; possibly TRBD1 for D (6 bases). Between the trimmed V and J ends, which lost 4 bases and 1 base, there was a span of 12 bases. The CDR3 has 15 amino acids. In germline, CDR1 is SGHKS, CDR2 YYEKEE (reference sequence).

DNA of the CDR3: TGTGCCAGCAGCGTGGGCCCTGTGACAGATTCCTACGAGCAGTACTTC. Protein sequence: CASSVGPVTDSYEQYF. V is TRBV9 and J is TRBJ2-7; possibly TRBD1 for D (5 bases). Trimming pared 2 bases from V and 1 base from J, leaving 16 bases between. This CDR3 has 16 amino acids. Germline CDR1 and CDR2: SGDLS and YYNGEE.